The 30 T cell receptor beta chains listed next were all sequenced from one sample in a study of T-cell reconstitution after alpha-beta-depleted transplantation in children. Preparation of the TCRbeta library involved a method that used unique molecular identifiers. TCRdb re-analysed the PCR reads in MiXCR, keeping a single row per CDR3 protein. Of around 600,000 distinct CDR3 sequences listed, roughly a tenth are singletons. Sequencing used PBMCs from the stem cell graft donor, obtained from the stem cell graft. The receptor set was obtained from a human donor who donated a stem cell graft to a child with acute myeloid leukemia.

A few counts support this clonotype. The V call is TRBV20-1, the J call TRBJ2-1, with TRBD2 identical over 12 bases. Germline lookup yields CDR1 DFQATT and CDR2 SNEGSKA (reference sequence). The J segment lost 2 bases and the V segment lost 0 bases, leaving 11 bases of the junction unmatched. The CDR3 contains 19 residues. CDR3 residues: CSARDREGLAGGPYNEQFF. CDR3 DNA: TGCAGTGCTAGAGATCGTGAGGGGCTAGCGGGAGGGCCCTACAATGAGCAGTTCTTC.

This clonotype was recorded at least ten times. The rearrangement uses TRBV6-5 and TRBJ1-2, with TRBD1 identical over 9 bases. There are 14 residues in the CDR3. V shed 7 bases, J shed 2 bases, and the junction held 5 bases outside the gene matches. Germline-derived CDR1 and CDR2 are MNHEY and SVGAGI. The CDR3 spells CASIPGQGNYGYTF. The CDR3, as DNA: TGTGCCAGCATCCCGGGACAGGGAAACTATGGCTACACCTTC.

This clonotype has ten or more counts. J is TRBJ1-1 and V is TRBV12-3 or TRBV12-4; no definite D call. The CDR3 loop spans 16 amino acids. Trimming left V 0 bases short and J 4 bases short, with 15 bases between. CDR3: CASSLAPLGSSTEAFF. CDR3 sequence (DNA): TGTGCCAGCAGTTTAGCCCCGTTAGGGTCGTCCACTGAAGCTTTCTTT.

This clonotype was detected many times. The chain joins TRBV29-1 to TRBJ1-2; no reliable D call. The CDR3 spans 12 residues. Germline-derived CDR1 and CDR2 are SQVTM and ANQGSEA. Deletions cut 8 bases from V and 4 bases from J, with 14 bases between. For the CDR3, the DNA is TGCAGCACTTCTGGAGCAACCTATGGCTACACCTTC. Translating it yields CSTSGATYGYTF.

In this sample, this clonotype turned up a few times. The gene calls are TRBV29-1 and TRBJ2-1; 11 positions match TRBD1. CDR3 length equals 12 residues. The germline CDR1 and CDR2 sequences are SQVTM and ANQGSEA. Losses at the gene ends were 8 bases for V and 7 bases for J; bases not matched to a gene: 4. The CDR3 sequence: CSTGQGANEQFF. As DNA, the CDR3 is TGCAGCACAGGACAGGGGGCGAATGAGCAGTTCTTC.

This clonotype was picked up a small number of times. The chain links TRBV20-1 to TRBJ1-3; weak D call: TRBD1 (5 bases). Trimming shortened V by 6 bases and J by 0 bases, and 12 bases separated the two germline ends. CDR1 is DFQATT and CDR2 is SNEGSKA in the germline V gene (reference sequence). There are 14 residues in the CDR3. The CDR3 sequence: CSAGGGISGNTIYF. In DNA form, the CDR3 reads TGCAGTGCCGGGGGGGGGATCTCTGGAAACACCATATATTTT.

This sequence joins TRBV6-2 or TRBV6-3 and TRBJ2-7, with 9 positions matching TRBD2. The CDR3 sequence is 16 residues long. V trimming: 6 bases; J trimming: 4 bases; junction bases outside the gene matches: 13. Germline CDR1 reads MNHEY; CDR2 reads SVGEGT. The chain's CDR3 is CASSLTGASGIYEQYF. CDR3 sequence (DNA): TGTGCCAGCAGCCTCACGGGGGCTAGCGGGATTTACGAGCAGTACTTC.

This clonotype was found a few times. The rearrangement uses TRBV27 and TRBJ2-7; no firm D call. Looked up from germline, CDR1 is MNHEY and CDR2 is SMNVEV (reference sequence). V lost 6 bases and J 5 bases, leaving 17 bases between the germline ends. The CDR3 is 14 amino acids. The CDR3 region has the DNA TGTGCCAGCAGAGAGCGACTCCCGGTCAACGAGCAGTACTTC. It specifies CASRERLPVNEQYF.

This clonotype was recorded a few times. The chain employs TRBV24-1 and TRBJ2-3, with D possibly being TRBD2 (5 bases). The V end was cut by 6 bases, the J end by 1 base, with 13 bases between. Per germline, CDR1 KGHDR and CDR2 SFDVKD. The CDR3 is 15 amino acids. The DNA of the CDR3 is TGTGCCACCAGTTCCCTAGGAGGAGGCACAGATACGCAGTATTTT. This sequence encodes CATSSLGGGTDTQYF.

This sequence joins TRBV20-1 and TRBJ2-5; 10 bases are shared with TRBD2. V dropped 6 bases and J dropped 4; count of bases not matched to a gene: 8. Germline CDR1 DFQATT, CDR2 SNEGSKA (reference sequence). This CDR3 contains 14 residues. CDR3 protein: CSARSLAGVETQYF. The CDR3 region has the DNA TGCAGTGCCCGGAGTCTAGCGGGAGTAGAGACCCAGTACTTC.

This clonotype showed up many times. The chain employs TRBV20-1 and TRBJ2-1, with 8 nucleotides matching TRBD1. This CDR3 region has 12 residues. V dropped 8 bases and J dropped 5; count of bases not matched to a gene: 5. Germline CDR1 DFQATT, CDR2 SNEGSKA (reference sequence). CDR3 protein: CSTGQADNEQFF. CDR3 DNA: TGCAGTACGGGACAGGCAGACAATGAGCAGTTCTTC.

This clonotype was counted between two and nine times. J is TRBJ2-7 and V is TRBV20-1; D perhaps matches TRBD2 (6 bases). V was cut by 6 bases and J by 1 base, with 16 bases left in between. CDR1 and CDR2 (germline): DFQATT, SNEGSKA (reference sequence). The CDR3 covers 14 residues. DNA of the CDR3: TGCAGTGCCTGGGGGGACGGGGCTTCCTACGAGCAGTACTTC. It is translated as CSAWGDGASYEQYF.

A few counts support this clonotype. V and J are TRBV3-1 and TRBJ2-5; D possibly corresponds to TRBD1 (6 bases). The CDR3 sequence is 17 residues long. Trimming shortened V by 0 bases and J by 5 bases, and 19 bases separated the two germline ends. In germline, CDR1 is LGHDT, CDR2 YNNKEL (reference sequence). CDR3 loop: CASSQDHRTSRGETQYF. The CDR3 nucleotides read TGTGCCAGCAGCCAAGACCATCGGACATCGAGGGGGGAGACCCAGTACTTC.

This clonotype has a handful of counts. The chain combines TRBV6-5 with TRBJ2-7; 9 bases are a match to TRBD2. Germline loops: CDR1 MNHEY, CDR2 SVGAGI. The CDR3 consists of 15 residues. The J segment lost 3 bases and the V segment lost 2 bases, leaving 5 bases of the junction unmatched. The CDR3 spells CASSYKRGANYEQYF. The CDR3 nucleotides read TGTGCCAGCAGTTACAAGCGGGGGGCTAACTACGAGCAGTACTTC.

This chain joins TRBV19 and TRBJ1-5; no reliable D call. Trimming cost V 3 bases and J 1 base, with 7 bases left between them. The CDR3 consists of 14 residues. Germline-derived CDR1 and CDR2 are LNHDA and SQIVND (reference sequence). The CDR3 DNA follows: TGTGCCAGTAGTATCTTGGGCAGCAATCAGCCCCAGCATTTT. It is translated as CASSILGSNQPQHF.

This clonotype was recorded a few times. The chain carries TRBV28 and TRBJ2-2; D is perhaps TRBD1 (6 bases). The CDR3 spans 16 residues. Trimming took 6 bases from V and 0 from J, leaving 14 bases between them. CDR1 is MDHEN and CDR2 is SYDVKM in the germline V gene. CDR3 nucleotide sequence: TGTGCCAGCAGCCCAGTGGACAGTGCGAACACCGGGGAGCTGTTTTTT. Translating gives CASSPVDSANTGELFF.

This clonotype was seen a few times. The J gene is TRBJ1-4, the V gene TRBV4-3; tentatively, D is TRBD1 (5 bases). CDR1 LGHNA and CDR2 YSLEER come from the germline V gene. The CDR3 has 15 residues. The V end lost 0 bases, the J end lost 6 bases, and 11 bases lay between the germline ends. The CDR3 protein is CASSQEGLADEKLFF. The CDR3 nucleotides are TGCGCCAGCAGCCAAGAGGGGCTGGCAGATGAAAAACTGTTTTTT.

The chain has TRBV30 and TRBJ2-7; D is perhaps TRBD2 (6 bases). With 1 base removed from V and 7 bases from J, the gap between germline ends came to 14 bases. Germline CDR1 is GTSNPN and CDR2 is SVGIG (reference sequence). This CDR3 spans 13 amino acids. The CDR3 is CAWSARIGREQYF. The DNA of the CDR3 is TGTGCCTGGAGTGCACGCATAGGGAGGGAGCAGTACTTC.

The rearrangement links TRBV4-2 to TRBJ2-2, with 12 bases aligning to TRBD1. The CDR3 contains 19 residues. The V gene end was trimmed by 2 bases and the J gene end by 1 base; junction bases not matched to a gene: 8. Germline CDR1 reads LGHNA; CDR2 reads YNFKEQ. The CDR3 is CASSQKVGQGAGNTGELFF. Written as DNA, the CDR3 is TGTGCCAGCAGCCAAAAGGTGGGACAGGGGGCCGGGAACACCGGGGAGCTGTTTTTT.

The chain recombines TRBV6-2 or TRBV6-3 with TRBJ2-1, with 8 bases lining up with TRBD2. J lost 7 bases, V lost 0 bases, and 14 bases had no gene match. The CDR3 is made up of 18 amino acids. Germline lookup yields CDR1 MNHEY and CDR2 SVGEGT. CDR3 sequence: CASSYSRALAGTLNEQFF. CDR3 nucleotides: TGTGCCAGCAGTTACTCGAGGGCCCTAGCGGGTACCCTGAATGAGCAGTTCTTC.

V is TRBV5-6 and J is TRBJ2-1, with D possibly being TRBD1 or TRBD2 (5 bases each). V was shortened by 3 bases and J by 15 bases, with 19 bases between the two germline ends. The germline V gene has CDR1 SGHDT and CDR2 YYEEEE. The CDR3 is 13 amino acids. CDR3 in amino acids: CASSSGLVRSPFF. CDR3 nucleotides: TGTGCCAGCAGCTCGGGGCTAGTCCGCTCCCCGTTCTTC.

This clonotype showed up many times. The rearrangement joins TRBV10-3 to TRBJ2-1, with 10 bases lining up with TRBD2. CDR1 ENHRY and CDR2 SYGVKD come from the germline V gene. The CDR3 contains 15 residues. V shed 2 bases, J shed 7 bases, and the junction held 5 bases outside the gene matches. CDR3 residues: CAISEVRTSGNEQFF. DNA of the CDR3: TGTGCCATCAGTGAGGTTAGGACTAGCGGTAATGAGCAGTTCTTC.

This clonotype was seen at least ten times. The chain is built from TRBV12-3 or TRBV12-4 and TRBJ1-3, with D possibly TRBD1 on 6 matching bases. The germline V and J ends were trimmed by 3 bases and 2 bases, with 11 bases remaining between them. The CDR3 totals 15 residues. CDR3: CASSFRGLPGNTIYF. The CDR3 DNA follows: TGTGCCAGCAGTTTCAGGGGTTTACCTGGAAACACCATATATTTT.

This clonotype was seen only a few times. The chain carries TRBV21-1 and TRBJ1-1; TRBD1, the table's D call, was not compared with the DNA. TRBV21-1 is a recognized pseudogene. This CDR3 has 18 residues. The CDR3 DNA is TGTGCCAGCAGCAAAGCTGACCGGGGGTTGGTGGAGTACACTGAAGCTTTCTTT. Its protein product is CASSKADRGLVEYTEAFF.

J is TRBJ2-5 and V is TRBV11-2, with D unresolved. V was trimmed by 5 bases and J by 3 bases, leaving 28 bases between them. The germline gives CDR1 SGHAT, CDR2 FQNNGV. The CDR3 totals 19 residues. DNA of the CDR3: TGTGCCAGCAGCCCAAGTTTCCCGATGGTCCGAATTAGCAAAGAGACCCAGTACTTC. This codes for CASSPSFPMVRISKETQYF.

The chain is built from TRBV20-1 and TRBJ2-7; TRBD2 aligns across 7 bases. There are 15 residues in the CDR3. Germline CDR1 and CDR2: DFQATT and SNEGSKA (reference sequence). Trimming at V came to 5 bases and at J to 3 bases, leaving 13 bases not matched to a gene. The DNA of the CDR3 is TGCAGTGCTCGGATGCTAAACGGGAGGTACTACGAGCAGTACTTC. Translating it yields CSARMLNGRYYEQYF.

This clonotype was seen ten or more times. This sequence joins TRBV20-1 and TRBJ2-1, with a possible D match to TRBD2 (6 bases). The CDR3 spans 14 residues. V was cut by 3 bases and J by 9 bases, with 18 bases left in between. Germline lookup yields CDR1 DFQATT and CDR2 SNEGSKA (reference sequence). CDR3 sequence (DNA): TGCAGTGCTAGGAGGGGCGAGCGGGCCACTGAGCAGTTCTTC. It translates to CSARRGERATEQFF.

The chain carries TRBV29-1 and TRBJ2-2, with 14 bases fitting TRBD2. V trimming: 7 bases; J trimming: 6 bases; junction bases outside the gene matches: 7. CDR3 length equals 15 residues. Germline V gene lookup returns CDR1 SQVTM and CDR2 ANQGSEA. CDR3 DNA: TGCAGCGCCCTAAGGGGACTAGCGGGAGCCGGGGAGCTGTTTTTT. Translated: CSALRGLAGAGELFF.

The chain is built from TRBV24-1 and TRBJ2-1; D gene ambiguous. Germline loops: CDR1 KGHDR, CDR2 SFDVKD. The ends were cut back, 12 bases at V and 10 bases at J, with 33 bases in the middle. This CDR3 is built from 17 residues. The CDR3 loop reads CASAEVGSSWNEGEQFF. The CDR3, as DNA: TGTGCCTCCGCCGAGGTGGGGTCTTCGTGGAATGAAGGGGAGCAGTTCTTC.

Only a few counts were recorded for this clonotype. The chain uses TRBV20-1 and TRBJ2-6; D is perhaps TRBD1 (5 bases). This CDR3 contains 14 residues. CDR1 is DFQATT, CDR2 SNEGSKA, per germline (reference sequence). V was cut by 6 bases and J by 1 base, with 10 bases left in between. The CDR3 DNA reads TGCAGTGCCAGGGAATCGTCTGGGGCCAACGTCCTGACTTTC. Protein sequence: CSARESSGANVLTF.